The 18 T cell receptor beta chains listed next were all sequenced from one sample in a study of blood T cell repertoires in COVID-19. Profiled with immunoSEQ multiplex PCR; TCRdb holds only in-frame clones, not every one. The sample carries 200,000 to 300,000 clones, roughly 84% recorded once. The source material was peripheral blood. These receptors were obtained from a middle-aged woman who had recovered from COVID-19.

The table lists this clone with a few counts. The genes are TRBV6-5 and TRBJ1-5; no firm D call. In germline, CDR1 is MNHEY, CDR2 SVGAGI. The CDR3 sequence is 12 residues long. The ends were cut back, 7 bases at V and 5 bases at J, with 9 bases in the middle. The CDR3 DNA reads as TGTGCCAGCACGGCGGGAGATCAGCCCCAGCATTTT. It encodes CASTAGDQPQHF.

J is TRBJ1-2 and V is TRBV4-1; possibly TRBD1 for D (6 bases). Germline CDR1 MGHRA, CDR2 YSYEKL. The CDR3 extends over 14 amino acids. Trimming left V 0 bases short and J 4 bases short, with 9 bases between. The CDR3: CASSQDGQSYGYTF. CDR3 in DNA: TGCGCCAGCAGCCAAGATGGACAGTCCTATGGCTACACCTTC.

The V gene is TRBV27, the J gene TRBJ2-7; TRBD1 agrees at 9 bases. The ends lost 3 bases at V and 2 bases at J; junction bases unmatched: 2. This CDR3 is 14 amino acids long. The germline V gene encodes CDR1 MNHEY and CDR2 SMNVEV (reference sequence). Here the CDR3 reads CASSFWDRAYEQYF. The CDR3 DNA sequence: TGTGCCAGCAGTTTCTGGGACAGGGCCTACGAGCAGTACTTC.

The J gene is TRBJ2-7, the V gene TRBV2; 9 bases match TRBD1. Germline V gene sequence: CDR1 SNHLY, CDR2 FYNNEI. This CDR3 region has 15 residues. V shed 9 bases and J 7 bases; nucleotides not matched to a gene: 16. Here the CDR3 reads CASSQRGTGSGEQYF. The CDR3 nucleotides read TGTGCCAGTAGCCAAAGGGGGACAGGGAGTGGTGAGCAGTACTTC.

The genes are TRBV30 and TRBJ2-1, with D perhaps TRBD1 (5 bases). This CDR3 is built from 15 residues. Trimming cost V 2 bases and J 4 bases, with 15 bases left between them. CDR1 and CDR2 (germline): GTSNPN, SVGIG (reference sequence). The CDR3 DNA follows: TGTGCCTGGAGTATTAGGGGTAGCTCGTACAATGAGCAGTTCTTC. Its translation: CAWSIRGSSYNEQFF.

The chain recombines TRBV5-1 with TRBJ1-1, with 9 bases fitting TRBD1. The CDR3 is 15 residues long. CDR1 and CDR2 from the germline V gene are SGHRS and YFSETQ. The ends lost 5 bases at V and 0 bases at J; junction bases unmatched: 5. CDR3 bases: TGCGCCAGCAGAACCGGGACAGGGATGAACACTGAAGCTTTCTTT. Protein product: CASRTGTGMNTEAFF. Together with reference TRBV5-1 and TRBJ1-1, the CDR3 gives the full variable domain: KAGVTQTPRYLIKTRGQQVTLSCSPISGHRSVSWYQQTPGQGLQFLFEYFSETQRNKGNFPGRFSGRQFSNSRSEMNVSTLELGDSALYLCASRTGTGMNTEAFFGQGTRLTVV.

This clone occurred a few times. DNA of the CDR3: TGTGCCAGCAGCCTCGGAGTCTGGTACGAGCAGTACTTC. Translation gives CASSLGVWYEQYF. The rearrangement joins TRBV3-1 (or the pseudogene TRBV3-2) to TRBJ2-7; D unresolved. This CDR3 is 13 amino acids long. The ends were cut back, 4 bases at V and 4 bases at J, with 11 bases in the middle. The germline gives CDR1 LGHDT, CDR2 YNNKEL (reference sequence).

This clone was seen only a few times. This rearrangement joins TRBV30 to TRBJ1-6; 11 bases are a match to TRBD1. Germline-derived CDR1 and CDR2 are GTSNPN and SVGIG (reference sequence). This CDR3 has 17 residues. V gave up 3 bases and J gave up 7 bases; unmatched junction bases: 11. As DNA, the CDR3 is TGTGCCTGGAGCGGACAGGGGGCTGCACGTTGGAATTCACCCCTCCACTTT. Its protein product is CAWSGQGAARWNSPLHF.

CDR3: CASSEQGTVNTGELFF. The DNA for the CDR3 is TGTGCCAGCAGCGAACAAGGGACAGTGAACACCGGGGAGCTGTTTTTT. This chain uses TRBV9 with TRBJ2-2, with 7 bases that match TRBD1. The J segment lost 1 base and the V segment lost 3 bases, leaving 6 bases of the junction unmatched. CDR1 is SGDLS, CDR2 YYNGEE, per germline. The CDR3 is made up of 16 amino acids.

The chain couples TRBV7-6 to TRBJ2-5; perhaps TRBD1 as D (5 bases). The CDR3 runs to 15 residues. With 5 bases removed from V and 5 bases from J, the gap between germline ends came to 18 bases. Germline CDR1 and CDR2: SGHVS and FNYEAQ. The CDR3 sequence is CASSPDRLTHETQYF. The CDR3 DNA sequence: TGTGCCAGCAGCCCAGACAGATTGACTCACGAGACCCAGTACTTC.

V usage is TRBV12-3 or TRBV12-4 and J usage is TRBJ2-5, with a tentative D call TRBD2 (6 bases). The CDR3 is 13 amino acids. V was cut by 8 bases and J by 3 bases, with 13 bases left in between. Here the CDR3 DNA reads TGTGCCAGCGGCCCCCGCGGGGAAGAGACCCAGTACTTC. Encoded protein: CASGPRGEETQYF.

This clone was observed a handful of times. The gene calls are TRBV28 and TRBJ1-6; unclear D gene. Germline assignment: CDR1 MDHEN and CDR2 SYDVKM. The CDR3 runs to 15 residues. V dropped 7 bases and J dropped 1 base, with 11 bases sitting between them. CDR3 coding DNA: TGTGCCAGCATGGCCCCGATGTCCTATAATTCACCCCTCCACTTT. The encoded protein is CASMAPMSYNSPLHF.

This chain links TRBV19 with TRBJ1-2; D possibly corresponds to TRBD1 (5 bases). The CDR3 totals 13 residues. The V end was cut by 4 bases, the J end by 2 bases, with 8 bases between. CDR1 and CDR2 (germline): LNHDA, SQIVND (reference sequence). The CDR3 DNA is TGTGCCAGTAGTAGGACACTGAACTATGGCTACACCTTC. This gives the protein CASSRTLNYGYTF. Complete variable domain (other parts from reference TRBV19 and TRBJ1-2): DGGITQSPKYLFRKEGQNVTLSCEQNLNHDAMYWYRQDPGQGLRLIYYSQIVNDFQKGDIAEGYSVSREKKESFPLTVTSAQKNPTAFYLCASSRTLNYGYTFGSGTRLTVV.

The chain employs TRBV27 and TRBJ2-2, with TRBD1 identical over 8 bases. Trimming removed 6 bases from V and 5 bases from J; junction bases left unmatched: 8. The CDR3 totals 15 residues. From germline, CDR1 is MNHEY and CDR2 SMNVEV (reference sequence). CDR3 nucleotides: TGTGCCAGCAGACCTCAGGGGGCACCGACCGGGGAGCTGTTTTTT. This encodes CASRPQGAPTGELFF.

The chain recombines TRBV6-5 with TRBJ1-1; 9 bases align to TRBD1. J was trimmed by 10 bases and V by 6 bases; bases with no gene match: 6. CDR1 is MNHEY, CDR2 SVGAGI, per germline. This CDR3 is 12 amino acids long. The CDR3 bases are TGTGCCAGCAGCACCAACAGGGGGCGAGCTTTCTTT. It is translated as CASSTNRGRAFF.

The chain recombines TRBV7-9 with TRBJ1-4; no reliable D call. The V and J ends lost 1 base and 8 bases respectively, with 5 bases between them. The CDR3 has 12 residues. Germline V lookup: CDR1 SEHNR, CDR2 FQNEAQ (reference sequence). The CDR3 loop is CASSLEEEKLFF. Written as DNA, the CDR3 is TGTGCCAGCAGCTTAGAAGAGGAAAAACTGTTTTTT. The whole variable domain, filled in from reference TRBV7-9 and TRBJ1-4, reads DTGVSQNPRHKITKRGQNVTFRCDPISEHNRLYWYRQTLGQGPEFLTYFQNEAQLEKSRLLSDRFSAERPKGSFSTLEIQRTEQGDSAMYLCASSLEEEKLFFGSGTQLSVL.

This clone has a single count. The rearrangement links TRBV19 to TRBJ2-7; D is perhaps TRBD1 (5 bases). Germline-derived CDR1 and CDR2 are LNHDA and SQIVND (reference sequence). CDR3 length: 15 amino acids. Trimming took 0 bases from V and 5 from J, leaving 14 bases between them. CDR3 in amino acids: CASSIEGAGSDEQYF. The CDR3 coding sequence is TGTGCCAGTAGTATAGAAGGCGCAGGGTCGGACGAGCAGTACTTC.

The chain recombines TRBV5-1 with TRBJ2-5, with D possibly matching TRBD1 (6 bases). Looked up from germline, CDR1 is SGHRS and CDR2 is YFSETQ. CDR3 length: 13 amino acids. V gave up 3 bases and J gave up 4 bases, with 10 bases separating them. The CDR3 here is CASSWDIAETQYF. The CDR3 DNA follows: TGCGCCAGCAGCTGGGACATTGCAGAGACCCAGTACTTC.